This T cell receptor beta chain was recovered during a study of tumor-infiltrating lymphocytes in oesophageal squamous cell carcinoma. This clonotype has just a few counts. TCRdb reanalysed the PCR reads using MiXCR and keeps one entry per CDR3 protein. Here the sample spans roughly 16,000 distinct CDR3 sequences, around 40% being singletons. Sequencing input: normal esophageal tissue next to the tumor. The receptor comes from a female donor with esophageal squamous cell carcinoma.

The chain's CDR3 is CASSQDGLPSSGNTIYF. CDR3 DNA sequence: TGTGCCAGCAGCCAAGATGGACTGCCGAGCTCTGGAAACACCATATATTTT. This chain uses TRBV4-2 with TRBJ1-3, with D uncertain. Germline assignment: CDR1 LGHNA and CDR2 YNFKEQ. The length of the CDR3 is 17 residues. Trimming removed 0 bases at V and 0 bases at J, with 12 bases between.